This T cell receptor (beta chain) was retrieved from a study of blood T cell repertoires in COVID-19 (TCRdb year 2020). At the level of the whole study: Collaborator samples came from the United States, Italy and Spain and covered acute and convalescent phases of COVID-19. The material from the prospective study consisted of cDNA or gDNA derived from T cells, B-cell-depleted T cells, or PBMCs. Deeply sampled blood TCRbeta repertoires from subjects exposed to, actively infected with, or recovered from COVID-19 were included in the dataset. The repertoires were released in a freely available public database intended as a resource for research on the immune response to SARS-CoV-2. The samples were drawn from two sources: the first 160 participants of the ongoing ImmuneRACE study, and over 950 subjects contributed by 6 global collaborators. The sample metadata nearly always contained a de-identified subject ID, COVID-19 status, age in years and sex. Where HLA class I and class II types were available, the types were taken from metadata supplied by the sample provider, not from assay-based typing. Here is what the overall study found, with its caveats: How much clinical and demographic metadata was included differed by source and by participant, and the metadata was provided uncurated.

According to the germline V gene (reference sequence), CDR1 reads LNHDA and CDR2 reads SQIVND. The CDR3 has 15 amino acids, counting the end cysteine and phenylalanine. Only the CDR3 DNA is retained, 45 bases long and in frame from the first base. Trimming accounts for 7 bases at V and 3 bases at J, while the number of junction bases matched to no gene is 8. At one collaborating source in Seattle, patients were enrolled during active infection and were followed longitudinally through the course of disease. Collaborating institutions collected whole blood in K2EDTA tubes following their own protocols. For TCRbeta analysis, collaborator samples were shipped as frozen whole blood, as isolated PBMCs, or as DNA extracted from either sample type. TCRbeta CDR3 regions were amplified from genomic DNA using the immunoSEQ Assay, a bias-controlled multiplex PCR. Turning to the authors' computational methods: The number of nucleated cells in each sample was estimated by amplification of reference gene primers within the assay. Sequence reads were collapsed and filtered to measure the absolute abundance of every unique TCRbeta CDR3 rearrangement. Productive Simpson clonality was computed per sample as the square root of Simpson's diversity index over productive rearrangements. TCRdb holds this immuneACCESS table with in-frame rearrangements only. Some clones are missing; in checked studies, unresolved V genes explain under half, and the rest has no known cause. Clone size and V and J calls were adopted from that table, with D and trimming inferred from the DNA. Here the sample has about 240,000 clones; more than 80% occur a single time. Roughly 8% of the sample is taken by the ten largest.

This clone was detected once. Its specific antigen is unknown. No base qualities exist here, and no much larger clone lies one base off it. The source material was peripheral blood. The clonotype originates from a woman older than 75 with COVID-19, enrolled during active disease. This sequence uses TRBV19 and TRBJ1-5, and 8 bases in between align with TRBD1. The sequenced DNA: TGTGCCAGTAAATACGACAGGGGAGACAATCAGCCCCAGCATTTT. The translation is CASKYDRGDNQPQHF.